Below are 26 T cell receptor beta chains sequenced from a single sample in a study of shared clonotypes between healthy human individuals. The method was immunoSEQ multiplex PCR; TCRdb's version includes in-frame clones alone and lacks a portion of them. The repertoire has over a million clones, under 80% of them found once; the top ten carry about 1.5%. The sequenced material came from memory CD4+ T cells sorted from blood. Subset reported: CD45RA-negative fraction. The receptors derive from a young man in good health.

CDR3: CASSPRGQGRKTQYF. As DNA, the CDR3 is TGTGCCAGCAGCCCCAGGGGACAGGGGAGGAAGACCCAGTACTTC. The chain combines TRBV7-2 with TRBJ2-5; TRBD1 aligns across 10 bases. Germline loops: CDR1 SGHTA, CDR2 FQGNSA. V lost 5 bases, J lost 6 bases, and 9 bases stayed unmatched. This CDR3 region has 15 residues.

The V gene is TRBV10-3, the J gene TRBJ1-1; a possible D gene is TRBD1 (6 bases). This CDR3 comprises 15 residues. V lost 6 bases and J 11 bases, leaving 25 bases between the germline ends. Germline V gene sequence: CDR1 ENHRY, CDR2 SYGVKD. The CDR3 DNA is TGTGCCATCAGGCAAGACCGGGACACTCGAGGGGAGGCTTTCTTT. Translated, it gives CAIRQDRDTRGEAFF.

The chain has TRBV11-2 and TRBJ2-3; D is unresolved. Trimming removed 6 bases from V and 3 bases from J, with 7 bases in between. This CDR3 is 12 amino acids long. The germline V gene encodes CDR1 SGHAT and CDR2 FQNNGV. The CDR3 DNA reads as TGTGCCAGCAGACACATAACAGATACGCAGTATTTT. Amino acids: CASRHITDTQYF.

CDR3 bases: TGTGCCAGCAGCTTATGGGGGAACACTGAAGCTTTCTTT. Residues: CASSLWGNTEAFF. The chain joins TRBV7-9 to TRBJ1-1; no clear D gene. Germline V gives CDR1 SEHNR, CDR2 FQNEAQ (reference sequence). The CDR3 covers 13 residues. V was cut by 2 bases and J by 1 base, with 5 bases left in between.

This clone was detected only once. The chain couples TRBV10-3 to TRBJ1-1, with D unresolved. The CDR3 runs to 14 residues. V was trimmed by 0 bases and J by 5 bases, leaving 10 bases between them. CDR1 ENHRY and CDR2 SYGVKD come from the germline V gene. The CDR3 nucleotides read TGTGCCATCAGTGAGTCCTGGCGAGGGACTGAAGCTTTCTTT. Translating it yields CAISESWRGTEAFF.

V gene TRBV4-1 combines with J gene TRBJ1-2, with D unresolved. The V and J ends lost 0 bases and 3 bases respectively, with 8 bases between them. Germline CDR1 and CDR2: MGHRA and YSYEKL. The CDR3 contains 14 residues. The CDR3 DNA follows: TGCGCCAGCAGCCAAGATGCGGGTTACTATGGCTACACCTTC. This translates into CASSQDAGYYGYTF.

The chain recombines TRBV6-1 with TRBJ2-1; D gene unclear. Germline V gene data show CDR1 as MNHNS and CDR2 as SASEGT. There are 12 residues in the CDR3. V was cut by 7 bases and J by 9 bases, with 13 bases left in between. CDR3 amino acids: CASIAEWGEQFF. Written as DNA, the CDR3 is TGTGCCAGCATCGCGGAGTGGGGTGAGCAGTTCTTC.

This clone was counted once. CDR3 DNA sequence: TGTGCCAGCACGCCGTGGGAGGGCCCCTATGGCTACACCTTC. It yields the protein CASTPWEGPYGYTF. The chain recombines TRBV6-5 with TRBJ1-2; D gene unclear. Trimming removed 7 bases at V and 4 bases at J, with 16 bases between. Germline V lookup: CDR1 MNHEY, CDR2 SVGAGI. The CDR3 covers 14 residues.

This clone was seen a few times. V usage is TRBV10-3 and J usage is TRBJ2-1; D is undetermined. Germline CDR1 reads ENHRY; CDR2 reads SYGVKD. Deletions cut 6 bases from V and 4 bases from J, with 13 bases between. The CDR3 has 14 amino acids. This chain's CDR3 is CAIRNPDGYNEQFF. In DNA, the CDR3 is TGTGCCATCAGGAATCCAGACGGTTACAATGAGCAGTTCTTC.

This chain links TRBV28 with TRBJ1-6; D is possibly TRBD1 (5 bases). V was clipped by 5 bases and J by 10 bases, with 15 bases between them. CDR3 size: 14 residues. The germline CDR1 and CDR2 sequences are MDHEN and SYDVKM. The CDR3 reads CASSPSVGRSPLHF. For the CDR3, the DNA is TGTGCCAGCAGTCCTTCTGTGGGACGGTCACCCCTCCACTTT.

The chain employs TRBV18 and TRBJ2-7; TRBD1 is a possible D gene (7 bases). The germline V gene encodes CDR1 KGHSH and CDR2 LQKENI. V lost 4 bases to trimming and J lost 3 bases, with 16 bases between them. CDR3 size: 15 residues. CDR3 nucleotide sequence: TGTGCCAGCTCACGGCGGGACAGCGGCCTCTACGAGCAGTACTTC. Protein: CASSRRDSGLYEQYF. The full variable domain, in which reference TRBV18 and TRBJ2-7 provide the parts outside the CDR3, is NAGVMQNPRHLVRRRGQEARLRCSPMKGHSHVYWYRQLPEEGLKFMVYLQKENIIDESGMPKERFSAEFPKEGPSILRIQQVVRGDSAAYFCASSRRDSGLYEQYFGPGTRLTVT.

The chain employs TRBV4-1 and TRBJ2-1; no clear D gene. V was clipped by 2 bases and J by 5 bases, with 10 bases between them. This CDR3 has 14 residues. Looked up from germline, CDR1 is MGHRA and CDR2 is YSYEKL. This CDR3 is CASSQSPSNNEQFF. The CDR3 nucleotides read TGCGCCAGCAGCCAATCACCCTCTAACAATGAGCAGTTCTTC.

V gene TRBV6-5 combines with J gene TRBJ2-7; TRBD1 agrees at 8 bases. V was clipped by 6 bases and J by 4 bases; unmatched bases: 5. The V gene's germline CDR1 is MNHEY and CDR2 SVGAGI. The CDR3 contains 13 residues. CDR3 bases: TGTGCCAGCAGAATTACAGGGGGGTACGAGCAGTACTTC. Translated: CASRITGGYEQYF.

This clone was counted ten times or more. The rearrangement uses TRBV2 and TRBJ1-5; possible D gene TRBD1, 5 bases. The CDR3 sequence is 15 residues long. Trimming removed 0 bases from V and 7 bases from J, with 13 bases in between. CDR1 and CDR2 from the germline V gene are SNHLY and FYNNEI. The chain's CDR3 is CASSEALRGRQPQHF. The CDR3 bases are TGTGCCAGCAGTGAAGCGCTTCGGGGCAGACAGCCCCAGCATTTT.

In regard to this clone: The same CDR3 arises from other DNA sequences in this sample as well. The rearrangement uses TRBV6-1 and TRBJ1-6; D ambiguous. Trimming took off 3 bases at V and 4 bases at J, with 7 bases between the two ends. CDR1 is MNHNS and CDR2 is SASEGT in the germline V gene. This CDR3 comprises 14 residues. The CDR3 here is CASSDSSYNSPLHF. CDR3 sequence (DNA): TGTGCCAGCAGTGATAGCAGTTATAATTCACCCCTCCACTTT.

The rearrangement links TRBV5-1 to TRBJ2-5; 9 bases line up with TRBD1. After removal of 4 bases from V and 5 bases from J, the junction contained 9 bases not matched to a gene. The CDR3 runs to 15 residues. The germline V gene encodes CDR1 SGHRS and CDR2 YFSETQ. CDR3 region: CASSLGTGSEETQYF. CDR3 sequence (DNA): TGCGCCAGCAGCCTCGGGACAGGGTCCGAGGAGACCCAGTACTTC.

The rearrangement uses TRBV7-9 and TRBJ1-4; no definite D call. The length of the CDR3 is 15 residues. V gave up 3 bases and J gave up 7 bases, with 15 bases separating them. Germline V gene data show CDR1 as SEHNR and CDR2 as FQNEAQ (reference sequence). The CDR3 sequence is CASSFLSAVAEKLFF. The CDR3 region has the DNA TGTGCCAGCAGCTTCCTCTCGGCAGTAGCTGAAAAACTGTTTTTT.

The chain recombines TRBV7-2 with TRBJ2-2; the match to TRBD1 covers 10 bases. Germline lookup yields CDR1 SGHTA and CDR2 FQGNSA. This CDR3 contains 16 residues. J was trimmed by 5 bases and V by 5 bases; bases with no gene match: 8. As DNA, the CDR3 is TGTGCCAGCAGCGTATCCGGACAGGGGGGGACCGGGGAGCTGTTTTTT. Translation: CASSVSGQGGTGELFF.

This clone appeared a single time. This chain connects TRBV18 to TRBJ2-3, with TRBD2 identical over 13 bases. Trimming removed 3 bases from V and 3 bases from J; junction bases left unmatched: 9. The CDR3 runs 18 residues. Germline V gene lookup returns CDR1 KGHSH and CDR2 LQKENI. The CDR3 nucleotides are TGTGCCAGCTCACCGAGGGGGACTAGCGGGGCTTTAACAGATACGCAGTATTTT. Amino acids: CASSPRGTSGALTDTQYF.

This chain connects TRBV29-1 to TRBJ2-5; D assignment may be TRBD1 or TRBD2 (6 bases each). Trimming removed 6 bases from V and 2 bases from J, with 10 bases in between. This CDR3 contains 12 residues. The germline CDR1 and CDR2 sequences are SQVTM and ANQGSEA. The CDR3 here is CSVGGPQETQYF. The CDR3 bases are TGCAGCGTCGGGGGCCCACAAGAGACCCAGTACTTC. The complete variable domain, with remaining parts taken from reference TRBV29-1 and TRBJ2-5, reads SAVISQKPSRDICQRGTSLTIQCQVDSQVTMMFWYRQQPGQSLTLIATANQGSEATYESGFVIDKFPISRPNLTFSTLTVSNMSPEDSSIYLCSVGGPQETQYFGPGTRLLVL.

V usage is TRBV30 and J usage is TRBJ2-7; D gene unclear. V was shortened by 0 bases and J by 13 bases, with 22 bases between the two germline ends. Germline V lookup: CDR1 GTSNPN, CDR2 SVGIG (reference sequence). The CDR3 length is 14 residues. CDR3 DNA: TGTGCCTGGAGTGTAAGTGGACGTACCCCGAAGGGTTACTTC. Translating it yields CAWSVSGRTPKGYF.

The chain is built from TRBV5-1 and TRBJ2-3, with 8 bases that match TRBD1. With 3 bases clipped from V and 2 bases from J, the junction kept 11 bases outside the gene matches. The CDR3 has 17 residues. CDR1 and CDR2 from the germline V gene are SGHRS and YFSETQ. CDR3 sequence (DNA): TGCGCCAGCAGCTCTTCCGGGACAGGAGTCCTCACAGATACGCAGTATTTT. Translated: CASSSSGTGVLTDTQYF.

The CDR3 loop reads CASSAVGQNYGYTF. CDR3 bases: TGTGCCAGCAGCGCCGTGGGACAGAACTATGGCTACACCTTC. The V gene is TRBV9, the J gene TRBJ1-2, with TRBD1 identical over 7 bases. CDR3 length equals 14 residues. With V trimmed by 3 bases and J by 2 bases, 4 bases remained unmatched. Per the germline V gene, CDR1 is SGDLS and CDR2 is YYNGEE. Using reference TRBV9 and TRBJ1-2 for the parts outside the CDR3, the full variable domain is DSGVTQTPKHLITATGQRVTLRCSPRSGDLSVYWYQQSLDQGLQFLIQYYNGEERAKGNILERFSAQQFPDLHSELNLSSLELGDSALYFCASSAVGQNYGYTFGSGTRLTVV.

CDR3 DNA: TGTGCCAGCAGCGTAGAAGCGGGGAGCGTGGAGACCCAGTACTTC. It is translated as CASSVEAGSVETQYF. This rearrangement joins TRBV9 to TRBJ2-5; 7 nucleotides agree with TRBD2. The CDR3 runs 15 residues. CDR1 is SGDLS and CDR2 is YYNGEE in the germline V gene. Trimming removed 0 bases from V and 5 bases from J; junction bases left unmatched: 7.

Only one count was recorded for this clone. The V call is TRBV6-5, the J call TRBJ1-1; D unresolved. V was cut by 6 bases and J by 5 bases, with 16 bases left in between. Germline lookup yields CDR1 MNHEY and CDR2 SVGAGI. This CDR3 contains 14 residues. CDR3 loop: CASSPIGLGTEAFF. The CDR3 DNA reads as TGTGCCAGCAGCCCCATTGGACTCGGGACTGAAGCTTTCTTT.

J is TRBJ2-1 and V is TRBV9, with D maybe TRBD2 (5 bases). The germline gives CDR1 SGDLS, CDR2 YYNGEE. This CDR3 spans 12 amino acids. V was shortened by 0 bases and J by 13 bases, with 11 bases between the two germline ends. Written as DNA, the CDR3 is TGTGCCAGCAGCGTAGATACCGGGATCCAGTTCTTC. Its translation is CASSVDTGIQFF.